The 10 T cell receptor beta chains below were found in one sample sequenced in a study of cytomegalovirus exposure and HLA in healthy donors. Primers: 60 Vbeta forward and 13 Jbeta reverse. Sequenced by immunoSEQ multiplex PCR; TCRdb stores in-frame clones only, minus some. The record lists about 72,000 clones, of which the ten most abundant hold over 4%. Sequenced: PBMCs. The receptors derive from a woman aged 40 to 55 in good health and CMV-seropositive.

The V gene is TRBV19, the J gene TRBJ2-3, with 11 nucleotides matching TRBD2. The V segment lost 2 bases and the J segment 6 bases; nucleotides outside the gene matches: 10. From germline, CDR1 is LNHDA and CDR2 SQIVND (reference sequence). This CDR3 is 17 amino acids long. CDR3 in amino acids: CASSISPSGRLIDTQYF. CDR3 DNA sequence: TGTGCCAGTAGTATATCTCCTAGCGGGAGGTTGATTGATACGCAGTATTTT.

The V call is TRBV5-4, the J call TRBJ1-2, with 9 bases matching TRBD1. The V gene end was trimmed by 4 bases and the J gene end by 7 bases; junction bases not matched to a gene: 8. The CDR3 loop spans 14 amino acids. Germline V gene sequence: CDR1 SGHNT, CDR2 YYREEE (reference sequence). The CDR3 sequence is CASSQQQGAGGYTF. The CDR3 DNA reads as TGTGCCAGCAGCCAACAACAGGGGGCGGGTGGCTACACCTTC.

The DNA of the CDR3 is TGTGCCAGCAGCTCCGGGCATACTAGCGGGCCTGTAGATACGCAGTATTTT. It is translated as CASSSGHTSGPVDTQYF. The chain carries TRBV5-4 and TRBJ2-3; TRBD2 aligns across 9 bases. CDR1 SGHNT and CDR2 YYREEE come from the germline V gene (reference sequence). The CDR3 consists of 17 residues. V lost 3 bases and J lost 5; bases outside the gene matches: 13.

The V and J genes are TRBV5-1 and TRBJ2-7, with TRBD1 matching over 8 bases. Losses at the gene ends were 4 bases for V and 6 bases for J; bases not matched to a gene: 12. Germline assignment: CDR1 SGHRS and CDR2 YFSETQ. CDR3 length: 15 amino acids. The CDR3 region is CASSPRQGLRAEQYF. The CDR3 nucleotides are TGCGCCAGCAGCCCGAGACAGGGGTTACGGGCCGAGCAGTACTTC.

The chain has TRBV27 and TRBJ2-7; D is undetermined. CDR3 length: 13 amino acids. With 5 bases removed from V and 4 bases from J, the gap between germline ends came to 12 bases. Germline CDR1 MNHEY, CDR2 SMNVEV (reference sequence). CDR3 loop: CASSPQVNYEQYF. CDR3 nucleotides: TGTGCCAGCAGTCCTCAGGTAAATTACGAGCAGTACTTC.

The chain joins TRBV28 to TRBJ2-2; the match to TRBD1 covers 7 bases. This CDR3 region has 17 residues. V dropped 2 bases and J dropped 0; count of bases not matched to a gene: 6. Germline V gene lookup returns CDR1 MDHEN and CDR2 SYDVKM. In DNA, the CDR3 is TGTGCCAGCAGTTTAAGTGAGGGACAGCCGAACACCGGGGAGCTGTTTTTT. It specifies CASSLSEGQPNTGELFF.

The chain recombines TRBV5-1 with TRBJ2-1, with 11 bases aligning to TRBD1. This CDR3 has 15 residues. Trimming removed 2 bases from V and 3 bases from J; junction bases left unmatched: 1. Germline CDR1 and CDR2: SGHRS and YFSETQ. CDR3 nucleotide sequence: TGCGCCAGCAGCTTCGGGACAGGGGGCTACAATGAGCAGTTCTTC. Its translation is CASSFGTGGYNEQFF.

This chain uses TRBV18 with TRBJ1-1; a possible D gene is TRBD1 (6 bases). Germline lookup yields CDR1 KGHSH and CDR2 LQKENI. There are 14 residues in the CDR3. V dropped 2 bases and J dropped 9 bases, with 16 bases sitting between them. This chain's CDR3 is CASSPTGAGDKAFF. In DNA form, the CDR3 reads TGTGCCAGCTCACCAACCGGGGCGGGGGACAAAGCTTTCTTT.

The genes are TRBV14 and TRBJ1-1, with TRBD1 matching 7 bases. Germline values: CDR1 SGHDN, CDR2 FVKESK. This CDR3 comprises 17 residues. The J segment lost 1 base and the V segment lost 4 bases, leaving 12 bases of the junction unmatched. The CDR3 nucleotides read TGTGCCAGCAGCCCGATACAGGGACAGACCCCGAACACTGAAGCTTTCTTT. Its protein is CASSPIQGQTPNTEAFF.

CDR3 loop: CASSLSKGDEAFF. DNA for the CDR3: TGTGCCAGCAGTTTATCTAAAGGGGATGAAGCTTTCTTT. The chain has TRBV27 and TRBJ1-1; tentatively, D is TRBD1 (5 bases). Germline values: CDR1 MNHEY, CDR2 SMNVEV (reference sequence). This CDR3 comprises 13 residues. V shed 0 bases and J shed 7 bases, with 9 bases lying between them.